These 11 T cell receptor beta chains originate from one sample sequenced in a study of OX40 agonist ivuxolimab in advanced cancers. Measured with immunoSEQ multiplex PCR; TCRdb has only the in-frame clones, and not every one. The top ten hold 15% to 20% of the sample, which has about 24,000 clones, 80% to 85% seen once. Specimen: CD4+ or CD8+ T cells sorted from blood, collected in a trial of the OX40 agonist ivuxolimab. Source of these receptors: an adult with an advanced solid tumor such as melanoma, head and neck, liver or kidney cancer.

This chain connects TRBV10-3 to TRBJ2-1; 9 nucleotides agree with TRBD2. CDR1 and CDR2 from the germline V gene are ENHRY and SYGVKD. The CDR3 is 16 residues long. Trimming at V came to 4 bases and at J to 6 bases, leaving 10 bases not matched to a gene. The CDR3 DNA reads as TGTGCCATCAGTGTAGATCCCGGGACTAGCTCCAATGAGCAGTTCTTC. It is translated as CAISVDPGTSSNEQFF.

The chain couples TRBV7-2 to TRBJ1-6; D might be TRBD1 (5 bases). The CDR3 has 15 residues. Trimming stripped 0 bases from V and 14 bases from J, with 17 bases between. Germline loops: CDR1 SGHTA, CDR2 FQGNSA. CDR3 DNA: TGTGCCAGCAGCTTAGCGGAGTCAGGGTCAGCGGCCCTCCACTTT. It is translated as CASSLAESGSAALHF.

The chain couples TRBV2 to TRBJ1-6, with D unclear. Trimming shortened V by 6 bases and J by 5 bases, and 8 bases separated the two germline ends. This CDR3 is 13 amino acids long. Germline V gene lookup returns CDR1 SNHLY and CDR2 FYNNEI. CDR3 region: CASRRMDNSPLHF. CDR3 nucleotide sequence: TGTGCCAGCAGGAGAATGGATAATTCACCCCTCCACTTT.

The chain uses TRBV15 and TRBJ2-3; D is uncertain. V was pared by 4 bases and J by 5 bases, with 10 bases between. This CDR3 spans 13 amino acids. In germline, CDR1 is LNHNV, CDR2 YYDKDF (reference sequence). This CDR3 reads CATSNSRRDTQYF. The CDR3, as DNA: TGTGCCACCAGCAATAGTCGGAGAGATACGCAGTATTTT.

The chain carries TRBV5-1 and TRBJ1-2; D not certain. Germline V gives CDR1 SGHRS, CDR2 YFSETQ. The CDR3 is 13 residues long. The V end lost 5 bases, the J end lost 6 bases, and 14 bases lay between the germline ends. The CDR3 DNA follows: TGCGCCAGCAGTGGGGTTGGTATCCATGGCTACACCTTC. Amino acid sequence: CASSGVGIHGYTF.

The rearrangement links TRBV5-4 to TRBJ2-1; 12 nucleotides align to TRBD2. The CDR3 contains 16 residues. Unmatched junction bases numbered 4, after V lost 4 bases and J lost 2 bases. Germline V lookup: CDR1 SGHNT, CDR2 YYREEE (reference sequence). In DNA form, the CDR3 reads TGTGCCAGCAGCCCCTCTAGCGGGGGGGCCTACAATGAGCAGTTCTTC. It translates to CASSPSSGGAYNEQFF.

This clone showed up just a few times. The chain carries TRBV7-8 and TRBJ1-6, with D unresolved. Germline V gives CDR1 SGHVS, CDR2 FQNEAQ. The CDR3 is 15 residues long. V shed 5 bases and J shed 5 bases, with 13 bases lying between them. CDR3 residues: CASSLGTRNNSPLHF. The CDR3, as DNA: TGTGCCAGCAGCCTTGGTACACGGAATAATTCACCCCTCCACTTT.

Regarding this clone: Compared with germline, one end of the junction differs, possibly owing to a read error. The rearrangement joins TRBV2 to TRBJ2-3; maybe TRBD1 (5 bases). Germline V gives CDR1 SNHLY, CDR2 FYNNEI. The CDR3 consists of 12 residues. In DNA form, the CDR3 reads TGTGCCAGCAGTGCAGGGCCTGCGACACCGTCTTTT. It specifies CASSAGPATPSF.

The rearrangement joins TRBV2 to TRBJ2-5, with 7 bases that match TRBD1. Germline trimming cut 7 bases from V and 4 bases from J; bases unmatched to any gene: 3. From germline, CDR1 is SNHLY and CDR2 FYNNEI. The CDR3 is 12 amino acids. The CDR3 nucleotides are TGTGCCAGCACCCCAGGGGGAGAGACCCAGTACTTC. It yields the protein CASTPGGETQYF.

The chain carries TRBV5-1 and TRBJ1-1; the D is unclear. There are 13 residues in the CDR3. With 1 base removed from V and 1 base from J, the gap between germline ends came to 5 bases. Germline CDR1 reads SGHRS; CDR2 reads YFSETQ. The CDR3 loop reads CASSLRPNTEAFF. The CDR3 DNA follows: TGCGCCAGCAGCTTGAGGCCGAACACTGAAGCTTTCTTT.

The J gene is TRBJ1-6, the V gene TRBV7-9; 9 positions match TRBD1. The CDR3 is made up of 16 amino acids. V dropped 5 bases and J dropped 5; count of bases not matched to a gene: 7. Germline V gives CDR1 SEHNR, CDR2 FQNEAQ (reference sequence). CDR3 bases: TGTGCCAGCAGCCCGCTCCGGACAGGGGATAATTCACCCCTCCACTTT. This gives the protein CASSPLRTGDNSPLHF.